The present entry profiles one T cell receptor beta chain with its context. Its matching antigen is unknown. Sequencing used immunoSEQ multiplex PCR; TCRdb keeps in-frame clones, though not all of them. The data hold approximately 50,000 clones, with approximately 88% observed a single time. Time point of the sample: pretreatment peripheral blood. This entry belongs to a study of PD-L1 blockade in urothelial cancer. Study-wide results and limits: Tumor-associated clones in the blood of durable-benefit patients grew more at 3 weeks.

From germline, CDR1 is SGHRS and CDR2 YFSETQ. Losses at the gene ends were 2 bases for V and 3 bases for J; bases not matched to a gene: 2. CDR3 size: 14 residues. The sequence was collected from a man between 45 and 60 years old with urothelial cancer. The sequences come from PBMCs, collected around atezolizumab (anti-PD-L1) treatment. The chain couples TRBV5-1 to TRBJ2-7, with 10 bases fitting TRBD2. Here the CDR3 reads CASSLPSGSYEQYF. The DNA for the CDR3 is TGCGCCAGCAGCTTACCTAGCGGGAGCTACGAGCAGTACTTC.